This T cell receptor (beta chain) was obtained from a study of immune aging and cytomegalovirus after organ transplant (dated by TCRdb to about 2021). For the study in its entirety: All transplant recipients received three-drug immunosuppression with prednisone, tacrolimus, and mycophenolate.

The sample's time point label, decoded: five sample-tagged time points from pre-transplant (day -1) to day 368 post-transplant, pooled. Thawed PBMC were stimulated with a CMV IE-1 overlapping peptide library for about 13 hours, with no transport inhibitors added. After thawing, cells rested overnight before stimulation in R10 medium with CD28/CD49d costimulation. The IE-1 peptide library was composed of 15-amino-acid peptides with overlaps of 11 amino acids. Each time point was barcoded using BD Single-Cell Multiplexing Kit Sample Tags, after which the barcoded samples were pooled and stained with oligo-conjugated anti-CD45RA plus sorting antibodies. A BD FACSAria III was used to sort CMV-responsive CD8+CD137+ and CD4+CD154+ T cells at 4-way purity. Blood samples were drawn into EDTA vacutainers and processed by Ficoll gradient within 1-24 hours. Turning to this clonotype: The antigen this receptor binds is unknown. Base qualities were left out, and no much larger clone turns up one base away.

The protocol used for the library was single-cell sequencing. Sequencer: Illumina NovaSeq 6000. The BD Rhapsody Targeted mRNA and AbSeq Reagent Kit was used in a microwell format for cell capture and library preparation. The libraries included TCR, sample tags, AbSeq, and targeted mRNA drawn from the Human T-Cell Expression Panel together with custom TOX and TOX2 primers. An Illumina NovaSeq was used to sequence the libraries. For the original study's pipeline: The analysis covered 10468 cells in total, of which about 7,000 were CD8 T cells and approximately 4,500 were CD8 T cells with an identifiable TCR CDR3. On the Seven Bridges Genomics platform, raw data were run through the BD Rhapsody Targeted Analysis Pipeline with V(D)J processing. Quality control, Sample Tag demultiplexing with Lex-BDSMK, clone identification with VDJ Explorer, and Seurat clustering were all done in SeqGeq 1.6.0. Clones comprising <1% of CD8 T cells were considered non-expanded; clones comprising >2.5% of the sample were considered clonal expansions. TCRdb reanalyzed the raw reads on its own, using fastp at Q25 for trimming and MiXCR for clone calling, and kept in-frame beta chains. Rows are combined by CDR3 protein, so each entry shows the most common genes and DNA. These V and J calls rely on TCRdb rather than the paper's analysis. For this sample there are about 21,000 distinct CDR3 sequences; approximately 40% appear just once. The ten top clones hold 25% to 30% of the sample.

Paper-wide results and their limitations: Large clones contained a higher proportion of TEMRA cells, and the seven largest clones (just over 1,900 cells) acquired aged and TEMRA cells while losing TCM cells. Aged-phenotype cells increased post-transplant regardless of clone size, earlier in large clones (days 200-264) than small clones, following viremia. Because CD57 was not measured in the sequencing data, a conservative gene-based aging definition was used instead.

Reading the germline V gene gives CDR1 SGHRS and CDR2 YFSETQ. The CDR3 has 15 amino acids, counting the end cysteine and phenylalanine. Solely the CDR3 DNA is kept, with 45 bases framed from the first base. V is trimmed back by 1 base and J by 4 bases, and the junction contains 5 bases that no gene match accounts for. The rearrangement joined TRBV5-1 to TRBJ2-3, with 8 middle bases fitting TRBD2. Sequencing used CMV peptide-activated CD4+ and CD8+ T cells sorted from blood, obtained at five time points, pooled. The sample's cell subset or site, from its label and the paper: sorted CD8+CD137+ and CD4+CD154+ T cells after about 11 h CMV IE-1 peptide stimulation. The sequence came from a female donor who had a heart transplant and CMV viremia. In nucleotides, the sequence is TGCGCCAGCAGCTTGCAAGCGGGAGAATCAGATACGCAGTATTTT. Its amino acids are CASSLQAGESDTQYF. The CDR3 plus the reference TRBV5-1 and TRBJ2-3 genes for the other parts give the full variable domain: KAGVTQTPRYLIKTRGQQVTLSCSPISGHRSVSWYQQTPGQGLQFLFEYFSETQRNKGNFPGRFSGRQFSNSRSEMNVSTLELGDSALYLCASSLQAGESDTQYFGPGTRLTVL.